The 24 T cell receptor beta chains below all came from one sample that was sequenced in a study of OX40 agonist ivuxolimab in advanced cancers. Clones were read by immunoSEQ multiplex PCR, and TCRdb kept only the in-frame ones, dropping some. The sample contains roughly 65,000 clones, around 83% of which appear only once. Sequencing used CD4+ or CD8+ T cells sorted from blood, obtained in a trial of the OX40 agonist ivuxolimab. The receptors shown here come from an adult with an advanced solid tumor such as melanoma, head and neck, liver or kidney cancer.

This chain links TRBV9 with TRBJ1-1; D perhaps matches TRBD1 (5 bases). Germline V CDR1 and CDR2: SGDLS, YYNGEE. This CDR3 is 16 amino acids long. Between the trimmed V and J ends, which lost 0 bases and 1 base, there was a span of 13 bases. The CDR3 sequence is CASSVATGTANTEAFF. The DNA for the CDR3 is TGTGCCAGCAGCGTAGCGACCGGGACCGCGAACACTGAAGCTTTCTTT.

The V and J genes are TRBV7-9 and TRBJ1-5, with TRBD1 matching over 7 bases. The germline V gene encodes CDR1 SEHNR and CDR2 FQNEAQ (reference sequence). J was trimmed by 3 bases and V by 0 bases; bases with no gene match: 2. The CDR3 loop spans 15 amino acids. Here the CDR3 DNA reads TGTGCCAGCAGCTTAGCGGGACAGTACAATCAGCCCCAGCATTTT. This translates into CASSLAGQYNQPQHF. Combining the CDR3 with reference TRBV7-9 and TRBJ1-5 gives the whole variable domain DTGVSQNPRHKITKRGQNVTFRCDPISEHNRLYWYRQTLGQGPEFLTYFQNEAQLEKSRLLSDRFSAERPKGSFSTLEIQRTEQGDSAMYLCASSLAGQYNQPQHFGDGTRLSIL.

This rearrangement joins TRBV28 to TRBJ2-7; 7 bases map to TRBD2. With V trimmed by 3 bases and J by 1 base, 9 bases remained unmatched. This CDR3 contains 16 residues. The germline CDR1 and CDR2 sequences are MDHEN and SYDVKM. CDR3 in amino acids: CASSFHLAVLSYEQYF. CDR3 DNA sequence: TGTGCCAGCAGTTTCCATCTAGCGGTCCTTTCCTACGAGCAGTACTTC.

The chain is built from TRBV4-2 and TRBJ2-1, with D possibly TRBD1 on 5 matching bases. The germline gives CDR1 LGHNA, CDR2 YNFKEQ. This CDR3 region has 17 residues. Trimming stripped 0 bases from V and 6 bases from J, with 18 bases between. The chain's CDR3 is CASSQDQVRQGGNEQFF. In DNA, the CDR3 is TGTGCCAGCAGCCAAGATCAGGTCAGGCAGGGCGGCAATGAGCAGTTCTTC.

This chain joins TRBV15 and TRBJ1-1; no firm D call. The V and J ends lost 1 base and 2 bases respectively, with 8 bases between them. The length of the CDR3 is 14 residues. The germline gives CDR1 LNHNV, CDR2 YYDKDF (reference sequence). CDR3 nucleotides: TGTGCCACCAGCAGAGGGGCCCGAAACACTGAAGCTTTCTTT. Protein product: CATSRGARNTEAFF.

The V gene is TRBV2, the J gene TRBJ2-2, with TRBD1 identical over 7 bases. Losses at the gene ends were 6 bases for V and 3 bases for J; bases not matched to a gene: 4. Germline V CDR1 and CDR2: SNHLY, FYNNEI. The CDR3 consists of 14 residues. CDR3 bases: TGTGCCAGCAGGGGGGACAGATACACCGGGGAGCTGTTTTTT. Translation: CASRGDRYTGELFF.

This chain uses TRBV11-2 with TRBJ2-1; TRBD2 agrees at 7 bases. CDR1 is SGHAT, CDR2 FQNNGV, per germline. J was trimmed by 8 bases and V by 0 bases; bases with no gene match: 7. The CDR3 length is 15 residues. The CDR3 DNA follows: TGTGCCAGCAGCTTAGATCGGCCGCTAGCGGATGAGCAGTTCTTC. It yields the protein CASSLDRPLADEQFF.

This sequence joins TRBV7-8 and TRBJ2-5; D remains unclear. CDR3 length: 12 amino acids. Per the germline V gene, CDR1 is SGHVS and CDR2 is FQNEAQ. Trimming shortened V by 5 bases and J by 5 bases, and 9 bases separated the two germline ends. The CDR3 bases are TGTGCCAGCAGCCACCCTCGGGAGACCCAGTACTTC. The encoded protein is CASSHPRETQYF. The whole variable domain, filled in from reference TRBV7-8 and TRBJ2-5, reads GAGVSQSPRYKVAKRGQDVALRCDPISGHVSLFWYQQALGQGPEFLTYFQNEAQLDKSGLPSDRFFAERPEGSVSTLKIQRTQQEDSAVYLCASSHPRETQYFGPGTRLLVL.

This chain joins TRBV5-1 and TRBJ2-1; D may be TRBD1 or TRBD2 (5 bases each). Trimming stripped 4 bases from V and 9 bases from J, with 17 bases between. The CDR3 runs to 14 residues. Germline assignment: CDR1 SGHRS and CDR2 YFSETQ. CDR3: CASSTSRGETEQFF. DNA for the CDR3: TGCGCCAGCAGCACGTCGAGGGGAGAGACTGAGCAGTTCTTC.

With regard to this clone: At one boundary the junction diverges from the germline segment, which might be a read error. This chain links TRBV7-7 with TRBJ1-5, with D maybe TRBD1 (6 bases). The CDR3 sequence is 18 residues long. CDR1 is SSHAT and CDR2 is FNYEAQ in the germline V gene (reference sequence). The CDR3 spells CASSLILDRDYSNQPQHF. The DNA of the CDR3 is TGTGCTAGCAGCTTGATTCTGGACAGAGATTATAGCAATCAGCCCCAGCATTTT.

This clone was recorded once. The chain uses TRBV9 and TRBJ2-7; D is unclear. Trimming pared 0 bases from V and 0 bases from J, leaving 10 bases between. Germline loops: CDR1 SGDLS, CDR2 YYNGEE. The CDR3 spans 15 residues. CDR3 sequence reads: CASSVGGKGSYEQYF. CDR3 bases: TGTGCCAGCAGCGTAGGTGGGAAGGGCTCCTACGAGCAGTACTTC.

The chain has TRBV6-6 and TRBJ1-1; 7 bases line up with TRBD1. J gave up 4 bases and V 6 bases, and 11 bases lay outside the gene matches. Germline CDR1 MNHNY, CDR2 SVGAGI (reference sequence). This CDR3 comprises 15 residues. The CDR3 bases are TGTGCCAGCAGCAAAACCGACAGGGTGGGCACTGAAGCTTTCTTT. It encodes CASSKTDRVGTEAFF.

V and J are TRBV7-3 and TRBJ2-7; 11 bases are shared with TRBD1. The junction had 3 bases not matched to a gene; V was cut back by 5 bases and J by 6 bases. This CDR3 has 13 residues. Germline V gene lookup returns CDR1 SGHTA and CDR2 FQGTGA. Here the CDR3 DNA reads TGTGCCAGCAGCGCCGGGACAGGGGGCGAGCAGTACTTC. It yields the protein CASSAGTGGEQYF.

The CDR3 is CASSLAYGATEAFF. The CDR3 bases are TGTGCCAGCAGCTTGGCCTATGGGGCCACTGAAGCTTTCTTT. The chain combines TRBV5-4 with TRBJ1-1; a weak D match, TRBD1 (5 bases). V was shortened by 0 bases and J by 4 bases, with 10 bases between the two germline ends. The V gene's germline CDR1 is SGHNT and CDR2 YYREEE (reference sequence). The CDR3 sequence is 14 residues long.

The chain has TRBV11-2 and TRBJ2-3; 7 bases match TRBD2. Germline loops: CDR1 SGHAT, CDR2 FQNNGV. V was clipped by 6 bases and J by 0 bases; unmatched bases: 6. This CDR3 contains 15 residues. The CDR3 sequence is CASRWGSGSTDTQYF. DNA of the CDR3: TGTGCCAGCAGGTGGGGTAGCGGGAGCACAGATACGCAGTATTTT.

DNA for the CDR3: TGTGCCAGCTCACCAATGGGGGGGGGTGCCTACGAGCAGTACTTC. Its translation: CASSPMGGGAYEQYF. The gene calls are TRBV18 and TRBJ2-7; 7 nucleotides agree with TRBD2. The CDR3 length is 15 residues. In germline, CDR1 is KGHSH, CDR2 LQKENI. Germline trimming cut 2 bases from V and 2 bases from J; bases unmatched to any gene: 6. Looking up the rest from reference TRBV18 and TRBJ2-7 gives the full variable domain: NAGVMQNPRHLVRRRGQEARLRCSPMKGHSHVYWYRQLPEEGLKFMVYLQKENIIDESGMPKERFSAEFPKEGPSILRIQQVVRGDSAAYFCASSPMGGGAYEQYFGPGTRLTVT.

The CDR3 loop is CASSTQGSSGNTIYF. CDR3 in DNA: TGCGCCAGCAGCACTCAGGGGAGTTCTGGAAACACCATATATTTT. The chain couples TRBV5-1 to TRBJ1-3; tentative D call: TRBD1 (6 bases). The CDR3 contains 15 residues. Germline V CDR1 and CDR2: SGHRS, YFSETQ. Trimming left V 4 bases short and J 1 base short, with 12 bases between.

The chain uses TRBV1 and TRBJ1-1; the D segment call TRBD1 is taken from the table without a DNA check. TRBV1 is tagged as a pseudogene. The CDR3 sequence is 15 residues long. CDR3 coding DNA: TGCACCAGCAGCCACCCCGGGACAGGGGCAGGTGAAGCTTTCTTT. This codes for CTSSHPGTGAGEAFF.

The V and J genes are TRBV27 and TRBJ1-5; TRBD1 aligns across 8 bases. J gave up 5 bases and V 5 bases, and 2 bases lay outside the gene matches. Germline-derived CDR1 and CDR2 are MNHEY and SMNVEV (reference sequence). CDR3 length: 13 amino acids. The CDR3 sequence: CASSNRGDQPQHF. For the CDR3, the DNA is TGTGCCAGCAGTAACAGGGGGGATCAGCCCCAGCATTTT.

This sequence joins TRBV7-8 and TRBJ2-3; weak D call: TRBD2 (5 bases). Germline CDR1 reads SGHVS; CDR2 reads FQNEAQ. The V and J ends lost 11 bases and 4 bases respectively, with 22 bases between them. The CDR3 runs 15 residues. CDR3 DNA: TGTGCCGCTACTCGGGCCTACGGGCGGGCAGATACGCAGTATTTT. This gives the protein CAATRAYGRADTQYF.

The genes are TRBV7-2 and TRBJ2-3, with 11 bases identical to TRBD2. V was clipped by 5 bases and J by 4 bases; unmatched bases: 8. In germline, CDR1 is SGHTA, CDR2 FQGNSA. The CDR3 loop spans 16 amino acids. Here the CDR3 DNA reads TGTGCCAGCAGCCCCCGTAGCGGGAGGGCCCCAGATACGCAGTATTTT. Translation gives CASSPRSGRAPDTQYF.

The CDR3 coding sequence is TGTGCCATCAGGAACGACAGGGCAGGGGAGACCCAGTACTTC. This translates into CAIRNDRAGETQYF. The chain combines TRBV10-3 with TRBJ2-5, with 7 bases aligning to TRBD1. This CDR3 has 14 residues. The germline V gene encodes CDR1 ENHRY and CDR2 SYGVKD. J lost 5 bases, V lost 6 bases, and 9 bases had no gene match.

The gene calls are TRBV7-2 and TRBJ2-5; D is unresolved. CDR1 and CDR2 from the germline V gene are SGHTA and FQGNSA. The CDR3 covers 11 residues. V was pared by 5 bases and J by 8 bases, with 9 bases between. The CDR3 sequence is CASSPGPTQYF. CDR3 bases: TGTGCCAGCAGCCCAGGCCCCACCCAGTACTTC.

In DNA form, the CDR3 reads TGTGCCTGGAGGGGGGGGGCCAATCAGCCCCAGCATTTT. Protein sequence: CAWRGGANQPQHF. The rearrangement links TRBV30 to TRBJ1-5, with D possibly matching TRBD1 (6 bases). Germline CDR1 GTSNPN, CDR2 SVGIG (reference sequence). CDR3 size: 13 residues. V was clipped by 3 bases and J by 3 bases, with 9 bases between them.